The 3 T cell receptor beta chains presented below share a single source sample, sequenced in a study of blood T cell repertoires in COVID-19 (dated by TCRdb to the early 2020s). The method was the immunoSEQ multiplex PCR assay. The source is immuneACCESS, and TCRdb retained only in-frame sequences with V and J called. Part of the clones is not carried over; for the studies checked, unresolved V genes explain less than half of this, and the remainder is unexplained. The sample table holds about 300,000 clones, of which around 92% were seen once. The top ten hold roughly 2.9% of the sample. The sample comprised PBMCs or T cells enriched from blood (not recorded which). All receptors derive from a woman between 45 and 65 years old who had been exposed to COVID-19.

The chain uses TRBV6-1 and TRBJ1-5, with D perhaps TRBD1 (5 bases). CDR1 is MNHNS, CDR2 SASEGT, per germline. V was pared by 1 base and J by 9 bases, with 13 bases between. The CDR3 loop spans 14 amino acids. CDR3 sequence reads: CASSEGGRGLPQHF. CDR3 DNA: TGTGCCAGCAGTGAAGGGGGGAGGGGTCTGCCCCAGCATTTT.

The chain carries TRBV30 and TRBJ1-1, with 10 bases that match TRBD1. V dropped 4 bases and J dropped 6; count of bases not matched to a gene: 8. The CDR3 is 14 amino acids. Per the germline V gene, CDR1 is GTSNPN and CDR2 is SVGIG (reference sequence). The CDR3 coding sequence is TGTGCCTGGACCCGAAGGGGGACAGGGGCTGAAGCTTTCTTT. Translation: CAWTRRGTGAEAFF.

V usage is TRBV6-1 and J usage is TRBJ1-3; the D gene is possibly TRBD1 (6 bases). Germline V CDR1 and CDR2: MNHNS, SASEGT. The length of the CDR3 is 16 residues. Trimming left V 3 bases short and J 0 bases short, with 12 bases between. CDR3 loop: CASSERQVSSGNTIYF. In DNA form, the CDR3 reads TGTGCCAGCAGTGAGAGACAGGTATCCTCTGGAAACACCATATATTTT.